Following are 6 T cell receptor beta chains from one sample sequenced in a study of CD8+CD57+ T cells in acquired aplastic anemia. Investigators profiled TCR beta VDJ and CDR3 from genomic DNA template. A single record per CDR3 protein comes from TCRdb applying MiXCR to the reads. Of about 110,000 distinct CDR3 sequences listed, 40% to 65% were seen once; the top ten hold 25% to 35%. Sequencing input: sorted CD4+, CD8+, or CD8+CD57+ T cells (not recorded which) from PBMCs. These receptors all come from a human donor in good health, serving as a control.

V is TRBV4-3 and J is TRBJ2-7; D is undetermined. CDR1 LGHNA and CDR2 YSLEER come from the germline V gene. There are 15 residues in the CDR3. V shed 0 bases and J shed 2 bases, with 11 bases lying between them. The CDR3 DNA is TGCGCCAGCAGCCAAGATCACGGGTCGGCCTACGAGCAGTACTTC. This codes for CASSQDHGSAYEQYF.

The chain joins TRBV7-2 to TRBJ1-5, with 7 positions matching TRBD1. The CDR3 sequence is 14 residues long. The ends lost 1 base at V and 10 bases at J; junction bases unmatched: 7. Germline V lookup: CDR1 SGHTA, CDR2 FQGNSA. CDR3 sequence: CASSLDGQVGPQHF. DNA for the CDR3: TGTGCCAGCAGCTTAGATGGACAGGTAGGACCCCAGCATTTT.

The gene calls are TRBV9 and TRBJ2-7; TRBD1 or TRBD2 may be the D gene (5 bases each). Germline V gene lookup returns CDR1 SGDLS and CDR2 YYNGEE. The CDR3 totals 14 residues. V gave up 2 bases and J gave up 2 bases, with 11 bases separating them. Here the CDR3 DNA reads TGTGCCAGCAGCGTCGGGACCAGCACCTACGAGCAGTACTTC. Amino acid sequence: CASSVGTSTYEQYF.

CDR3 sequence (DNA): TGTGCCAGCAGTGTCAGGGGGACTAGCATACACGAGCAGTACTTC. Translation gives CASSVRGTSIHEQYF. The V call is TRBV2, the J call TRBJ2-7, with 9 bases fitting TRBD2. The CDR3 is made up of 15 amino acids. V trimming: 4 bases; J trimming: 5 bases; junction bases outside the gene matches: 9. Germline lookup yields CDR1 SNHLY and CDR2 FYNNEI.

V is TRBV10-3 and J is TRBJ2-5, with 8 bases aligning to TRBD1. CDR1 is ENHRY and CDR2 is SYGVKD in the germline V gene. This CDR3 is 15 amino acids long. V shed 6 bases, J shed 5 bases, and the junction held 11 bases outside the gene matches. The CDR3 DNA follows: TGTGCCATCAGCCCAGGGGGCGCGGAGTCGGAGACCCAGTACTTC. It specifies CAISPGGAESETQYF.

This chain connects TRBV4-1 to TRBJ1-6; D is possibly TRBD1 (5 bases). The ends were cut back, 2 bases at V and 9 bases at J, with 17 bases in the middle. Germline lookup yields CDR1 MGHRA and CDR2 YSYEKL. The CDR3 has 16 residues. CDR3 residues: CASSQTEGTGGSPLHF. In DNA form, the CDR3 reads TGCGCCAGCAGCCAAACCGAGGGGACCGGGGGTTCACCCCTCCACTTT.